Below are 26 T cell receptor beta chains sequenced from a single sample in a study of early T cells in non-severe SARS-CoV-2 infection. One entry per CDR3 protein, called by TCRdb with MiXCR from the 5' RACE reads. The table includes 55,000 to 75,000 distinct CDR3 sequences, 6.5% to 8.5% detected once. The sample taken for sequencing was whole blood. Source of these receptors: an adult who was a healthcare worker with PCR-confirmed SARS-CoV-2 infection or an uninfected control (not recorded which).

The CDR3 region has the DNA TGTGCCAGCAGTTCGGGACTAGCGGGGCCCCCGTACTTC. The encoded protein is CASSSGLAGPPYF. The V gene is TRBV6-5, the J gene TRBJ2-5; TRBD2 matches at 13 bases. The CDR3 is made up of 13 amino acids. Germline V gene sequence: CDR1 MNHEY, CDR2 SVGAGI. The V and J ends lost 4 bases and 13 bases, in that order; junction bases with no gene match: 6.

The chain links TRBV9 to TRBJ2-7, with 8 bases aligning to TRBD2. This CDR3 contains 16 residues. Unmatched junction bases numbered 11, after V lost 4 bases and J lost 2 bases. Germline CDR1 is SGDLS and CDR2 is YYNGEE. The CDR3 sequence is CASSPFPGRAPYEQYF. The CDR3 DNA sequence: TGTGCCAGCAGCCCCTTTCCCGGGAGGGCCCCCTACGAGCAGTACTTC. Filled out from reference TRBV9 and TRBJ2-7, the complete variable domain reads DSGVTQTPKHLITATGQRVTLRCSPRSGDLSVYWYQQSLDQGLQFLIQYYNGEERAKGNILERFSAQQFPDLHSELNLSSLELGDSALYFCASSPFPGRAPYEQYFGPGTRLTVT.

This clonotype has a count of ten or more. The chain carries TRBV30 and TRBJ2-1, with 13 positions matching TRBD2. The V segment lost 7 bases and the J segment 9 bases; nucleotides outside the gene matches: 12. The CDR3 runs to 15 residues. Germline V gene sequence: CDR1 GTSNPN, CDR2 SVGIG (reference sequence). Here the CDR3 DNA reads TGTGCCTACTCCCACGGGACTAGCGGGAAGGTTGAGCAGTTCTTC. This sequence encodes CAYSHGTSGKVEQFF.

This chain links TRBV7-2 with TRBJ2-4; a possible D gene is TRBD2 (5 bases). Germline V gives CDR1 SGHTA, CDR2 FQGNSA. The V end lost 5 bases, the J end lost 1 base, and 12 bases lay between the germline ends. CDR3 length equals 15 residues. The CDR3 DNA reads as TGTGCCAGCAGCCGAGGGCCTATGGCCAAAAACATTCAGTACTTC. This codes for CASSRGPMAKNIQYF.

This clonotype was seen more than once but under ten times. V is TRBV20-1 and J is TRBJ2-1; possible D gene TRBD1, 5 bases. The CDR3 covers 15 residues. V lost 2 bases, J lost 0 bases, and 11 bases lay in between. Germline loops: CDR1 DFQATT, CDR2 SNEGSKA (reference sequence). In DNA form, the CDR3 reads TGCAGTGCTAGATGGACCGACAGCTCCTACAATGAGCAGTTCTTC. It codes for CSARWTDSSYNEQFF.

V and J are TRBV3-1 and TRBJ1-1, with 7 bases matching TRBD1. V was clipped by 4 bases and J by 5 bases; unmatched bases: 13. The CDR3 is made up of 16 amino acids. Germline lookup yields CDR1 LGHDT and CDR2 YNNKEL (reference sequence). CDR3 amino acids: CASSLWTVGGRTEAFF. CDR3 nucleotide sequence: TGTGCCAGCAGCCTTTGGACCGTAGGGGGCCGGACTGAAGCTTTCTTT. Looking up the rest from reference TRBV3-1 and TRBJ1-1 gives the full variable domain: DTAVSQTPKYLVTQMGNDKSIKCEQNLGHDTMYWYKQDSKKFLKIMFSYNNKELIINETVPNRFSPKSPDKAHLNLHINSLELGDSAVYFCASSLWTVGGRTEAFFGQGTRLTVV.

This clonotype was detected many times. The J gene is TRBJ1-1, the V gene TRBV30; 7 positions match TRBD1. CDR1 and CDR2 (germline): GTSNPN, SVGIG (reference sequence). V gave up 7 bases and J gave up 4 bases; unmatched junction bases: 12. The length of the CDR3 is 14 residues. CDR3 region: CASKLGGAITEAFF. The CDR3 DNA reads TGTGCCTCAAAATTAGGGGGCGCGATCACTGAAGCTTTCTTT.

This clonotype showed up many times. The chain recombines TRBV2 with TRBJ2-2, with 14 nucleotides matching TRBD2. CDR3 size: 16 residues. Germline V CDR1 and CDR2: SNHLY, FYNNEI. J lost 7 bases, V lost 6 bases, and 7 bases had no gene match. The CDR3 nucleotides are TGTGCCAGCAGAAGACTAGCGGGAGGGCCCGGCGGGGAGCTGTTTTTT. Translation: CASRRLAGGPGGELFF. The full variable domain, completed using reference TRBV2 and TRBJ2-2, is EPEVTQTPSHQVTQMGQEVILRCVPISNHLYFYWYRQILGQKVEFLVSFYNNEISEKSEIFDDQFSVERPDGSNFTLKIRSTKLEDSAMYFCASRRLAGGPGGELFFGEGSRLTVL.

This clonotype was seen many times. The V gene is TRBV2, the J gene TRBJ1-5, with 7 bases identical to TRBD1. This CDR3 has 15 amino acids. Trimming took 5 bases from V and 1 from J; bases not matched to a gene: 5. Germline V CDR1 and CDR2: SNHLY, FYNNEI. The CDR3: CASSKDRSSNQPQHF. The CDR3 DNA sequence: TGTGCCAGCAGTAAGGACAGGAGCAGCAATCAGCCCCAGCATTTT. Full variable domain (outside the CDR3, taken from reference TRBV2 and TRBJ1-5): EPEVTQTPSHQVTQMGQEVILRCVPISNHLYFYWYRQILGQKVEFLVSFYNNEISEKSEIFDDQFSVERPDGSNFTLKIRSTKLEDSAMYFCASSKDRSSNQPQHFGDGTRLSIL.

The sample holds many counts of this clonotype. The CDR3 reads CASSGWGTQVNTGELFF. Here the CDR3 DNA reads TGTGCCAGCAGTGGGTGGGGGACACAAGTTAACACCGGGGAGCTGTTTTTT. V usage is TRBV6-5 and J usage is TRBJ2-2; tentative D call: TRBD1 (6 bases). Germline lookup yields CDR1 MNHEY and CDR2 SVGAGI. Trimming removed 5 bases from V and 2 bases from J, with 18 bases in between. CDR3 size: 17 residues.

This clonotype occurred many times. V gene TRBV13 combines with J gene TRBJ2-6, with 8 bases that match TRBD1. Germline loops: CDR1 PRHDT, CDR2 FYEKMQ (reference sequence). V lost 5 bases, J lost 2 bases, and 5 bases stayed unmatched. The CDR3 runs 16 residues. The CDR3 nucleotides read TGTGCCAGCAGCCTTTCACAGGGGGCTGGGGCCAACGTCCTGACTTTC. The encoded protein is CASSLSQGAGANVLTF.

This clonotype has a count of ten or more. The chain links TRBV30 to TRBJ2-1; 8 positions agree with TRBD2. The germline gives CDR1 GTSNPN, CDR2 SVGIG (reference sequence). The CDR3 runs to 15 residues. The J segment lost 6 bases and the V segment lost 4 bases, leaving 11 bases of the junction unmatched. The CDR3 region has the DNA TGTGCCTGGACTAGCGGGCTGCTCCCGACCAATGAGCAGTTCTTC. Translated: CAWTSGLLPTNEQFF.

This clonotype was counted at least ten times. This chain connects TRBV28 to TRBJ1-2, with D perhaps matching TRBD1 (6 bases). The CDR3 is 13 residues long. V was shortened by 5 bases and J by 8 bases, with 15 bases between the two germline ends. Germline V gene lookup returns CDR1 MDHEN and CDR2 SYDVKM. CDR3 sequence: CASSPTGFQGYTF. For the CDR3, the DNA is TGTGCCAGCAGTCCTACAGGGTTTCAAGGCTACACCTTC.

The table lists this clonotype with a few counts. CDR3 protein: CASSSVSQETQYF. The DNA for the CDR3 is TGTGCCAGCAGTTCCGTATCCCAAGAGACCCAGTACTTC. J is TRBJ2-5 and V is TRBV28, with no clear D. The V and J ends lost 4 bases and 1 base respectively, with 7 bases between them. CDR1 and CDR2 (germline): MDHEN, SYDVKM. There are 13 residues in the CDR3.

This clonotype was counted ten times or more. The chain uses TRBV7-2 and TRBJ2-7, with D perhaps TRBD1 or TRBD2 (5 bases each). Germline lookup yields CDR1 SGHTA and CDR2 FQGNSA. The CDR3 has 14 residues. Trimming left V 6 bases short and J 7 bases short, with 19 bases between. CDR3 in DNA: TGTGCCAGCAGAGGGGTACTAGTGTCGGGTGAGCAGTACTTC. This sequence encodes CASRGVLVSGEQYF. The full variable domain, its missing parts supplied by reference TRBV7-2 and TRBJ2-7, is GAGVSQSPSNKVTEKGKDVELRCDPISGHTALYWYRQSLGQGLEFLIYFQGNSAPDKSGLPSDRFSAERTGGSVSTLTIQRTQQEDSAVYLCASRGVLVSGEQYFGPGTRLTVT.

This clonotype was recorded many times. The rearrangement uses TRBV27 and TRBJ1-6, with unresolved D. There are 14 residues in the CDR3. Between the trimmed V and J ends, which lost 5 bases and 4 bases, there was a span of 9 bases. Germline V gives CDR1 MNHEY, CDR2 SMNVEV (reference sequence). Here the CDR3 reads CASSGAQYNSPLHF. The CDR3 DNA is TGTGCCAGCAGTGGAGCCCAGTATAATTCACCCCTCCACTTT.

This clonotype showed up many times. J is TRBJ1-1 and V is TRBV7-9; no clear D gene. Trimming removed 2 bases at V and 2 bases at J, with 3 bases between. Germline values: CDR1 SEHNR, CDR2 FQNEAQ (reference sequence). This CDR3 contains 12 residues. The CDR3 sequence: CASSLINTEAFF. CDR3 coding DNA: TGTGCCAGCAGCTTAATAAACACTGAAGCTTTCTTT.

This clonotype was seen at least ten times. This chain connects TRBV11-2 to TRBJ2-3; 8 bases map to TRBD2. Germline CDR1 reads SGHAT; CDR2 reads FQNNGV. Losses at the gene ends were 2 bases for V and 6 bases for J; bases not matched to a gene: 4. The CDR3 runs 14 residues. The CDR3 nucleotides read TGTGCCAGCAGCTTATCGCTAGCGGGTGATACGCAGTATTTT. It yields the protein CASSLSLAGDTQYF.

This clonotype showed up many times. V is TRBV28 and J is TRBJ2-7; no definite D call. Germline CDR1 reads MDHEN; CDR2 reads SYDVKM. V was clipped by 1 base and J by 1 base, with 11 bases between them. This CDR3 is 15 amino acids long. Here the CDR3 DNA reads TGTGCCAGCAGTTTATTCGGGCTGGGTTCCTACGAGCAGTACTTC. Protein: CASSLFGLGSYEQYF.

The chain employs TRBV5-1 and TRBJ2-7; possibly TRBD2 for D (5 bases). Trimming stripped 4 bases from V and 4 bases from J, with 18 bases between. The germline gives CDR1 SGHRS, CDR2 YFSETQ. This CDR3 is built from 15 residues. CDR3 sequence: CASSEARGRSYEQYF. The CDR3 DNA reads TGCGCCAGCAGCGAGGCGAGAGGGCGGTCGTACGAGCAGTACTTC.

This clonotype has a count of ten or more. The chain links TRBV5-1 to TRBJ2-3; no reliable D call. V dropped 2 bases and J dropped 6 bases, with 10 bases sitting between them. This CDR3 comprises 13 residues. From germline, CDR1 is SGHRS and CDR2 YFSETQ. The CDR3 here is CASSLFPPDTQYF. In DNA form, the CDR3 reads TGCGCCAGCAGCTTATTTCCTCCCGATACGCAGTATTTT.

The gene calls are TRBV5-1 and TRBJ1-1, with D hard to call. CDR1 and CDR2 (germline): SGHRS, YFSETQ. V gave up 3 bases and J gave up 10 bases, with 13 bases separating them. The CDR3 has 12 amino acids. The CDR3 sequence is CASSSTTSGAFF. The CDR3, as DNA: TGCGCCAGCAGCTCAACCACATCTGGAGCTTTCTTT.

The CDR3 bases are TGTGCCAGCAGTACCCTGCGAGCGGCGGGTGAGCAGTTCTTC. It translates to CASSTLRAAGEQFF. The rearrangement links TRBV27 to TRBJ2-1, with D perhaps TRBD2 (5 bases). Germline loops: CDR1 MNHEY, CDR2 SMNVEV (reference sequence). V was clipped by 5 bases and J by 9 bases, with 17 bases between them. The length of the CDR3 is 14 residues.

The J gene is TRBJ2-3, the V gene TRBV5-1; D perhaps matches TRBD2 (5 bases). Germline assignment: CDR1 SGHRS and CDR2 YFSETQ. The CDR3 has 17 amino acids. V lost 6 bases to trimming and J lost 0 bases, with 20 bases between them. The CDR3 sequence: CASTIGRGDLSTDTQYF. The CDR3, as DNA: TGCGCCAGCACCATTGGCCGGGGAGATTTGAGCACAGATACGCAGTATTTT.

This clonotype was recorded at least ten times. The gene calls are TRBV2 and TRBJ2-3; 11 nucleotides line up with TRBD1. CDR1 SNHLY and CDR2 FYNNEI come from the germline V gene. Trimming took 8 bases from V and 4 from J; bases not matched to a gene: 5. The CDR3 runs 14 residues. CDR3 bases: TGTGCCAGCGGACCGGGACAGGGGGCAGATACGCAGTATTTT. Its protein product is CASGPGQGADTQYF.

This clonotype was observed many times. J is TRBJ2-7 and V is TRBV13; the match to TRBD2 covers 8 bases. Germline CDR1 reads PRHDT; CDR2 reads FYEKMQ (reference sequence). The CDR3 is 15 amino acids. The J segment lost 8 bases and the V segment lost 0 bases, leaving 9 bases of the junction unmatched. CDR3 nucleotide sequence: TGTGCCAGCAGCTTAGGCGGAGCGGGAGAGGTGAAGCAGTACTTC. Residues: CASSLGGAGEVKQYF.